This is a list of T cell receptor beta chains from one sample in a study of response to subunit inactivated influenza vaccine. A single record per CDR3 protein comes from TCRdb applying MiXCR to the RT-PCR reads. The sample carries a few hundred thousand distinct CDR3 sequences, around 15% recorded once. The sample here was PBMCs from blood, taken roughly 12 days after vaccination. These TCRs come from a man aged 50 to 60 who received an inactivated influenza vaccine. Both conserved end residues are part of each CDR3. The D gene is left open where the match is weak. Expanded clones are given a class, and other clones once, few, many or no size at all.

V	D	size	J	CDR3	DNA
TRBV19	TRBD1	-	TRBJ1-5	CASSMDRRNQPQHF	TGTGCCAGTAGTATGGACAGGAGAAATCAGCCCCAGCATTTT
TRBV28	-	-	TRBJ1-5	CASSQKGPQHF	TGTGCCAGCAGTCAAAAGGGGCCCCAGCATTTT
TRBV20-1	TRBD2	-	TRBJ2-2	CSFLSGGSNGELFF	TGCAGTTTCCTTAGCGGGGGGTCGAACGGGGAGCTGTTTTTT
TRBV28	-	few	TRBJ1-4	CASSLQTTNEKLFF	TGTGCCAGCAGCCTACAGACAACTAATGAAAAACTGTTTTTT
TRBV30	TRBD1	few	TRBJ2-2	CAWTGGASTGELFF	TGTGCCTGGACAGGGGGCGCGAGCACCGGGGAGCTGTTTTTT
TRBV15	TRBD2	-	TRBJ2-3	CATSRGNSGVTDTQYF	TGTGCCACCAGCAGAGGAAATAGCGGGGTCACAGATACGCAGTATTTT
TRBV6-1	TRBD1	-	TRBJ2-7	CASIGQGSYEQYF	TGTGCCAGCATCGGACAGGGATCCTACGAGCAGTACTTC
TRBV12-3/TRBV12-4	TRBD2	-	TRBJ2-3	CASSPPTSGTTDTQYF	TGTGCCAGCAGTCCCCCCACTAGCGGAACCACAGATACGCAGTATTTT
TRBV6-5	-	few	TRBJ2-5	CASSYSRLVARETQYF	TGTGCCAGCAGTTACTCGAGACTAGTTGCGCGAGAGACCCAGTACTTC
TRBV6-5	-	few	TRBJ1-2	CASSYRGHNGYTF	TGTGCCAGCAGTTACAGGGGCCACAATGGCTACACCTTC
TRBV5-1	-	many	TRBJ2-2	CASSLGQTNTGELFF	TGCGCCAGCAGCTTGGGACAGACGAACACCGGGGAGCTGTTTTTT
TRBV5-1	-	few	TRBJ2-5	CASSHGRGALETQYF	TGCGCCAGCAGCCATGGGAGAGGGGCGTTAGAGACCCAGTACTTC
TRBV6-5	TRBD2	many	TRBJ2-4	CASRLAGPGDIQYF	TGTGCCAGCAGATTAGCGGGTCCCGGAGACATTCAGTACTTC
TRBV10-3	-	-	TRBJ1-5	CAISESFGQTNQPQHF	TGTGCCATCAGTGAGTCATTCGGACAGACCAATCAGCCCCAGCATTTT
TRBV5-1	TRBD1	few	TRBJ2-5	CASSLGTGGEETQYF	TGCGCCAGCAGCTTGGGGACAGGGGGCGAAGAGACCCAGTACTTC
TRBV28	-	-	TRBJ2-7	CASSLWGTFSYEQYF	TGTGCCAGCAGTTTATGGGGGACATTCTCCTACGAGCAGTACTTC
TRBV9	TRBD1	few	TRBJ2-7	CASSVASYRGAPAEQYF	TGTGCCAGCAGCGTAGCCTCATACAGGGGGGCTCCTGCTGAGCAGTACTTC
TRBV7-2	-	-	TRBJ2-3	CATRCGEATDTQYF	TGTGCCACCAGATGTGGGGAGGCCACAGATACGCAGTATTTT
TRBV7-2	-	many	TRBJ2-2	CASSVDANTGELFF	TGTGCCAGCAGCGTCGACGCGAACACCGGGGAGCTGTTTTTT
TRBV10-3	TRBD1	few	TRBJ1-2	CAISDPVRGPVGYTF	TGTGCCATCAGTGACCCGGTTAGGGGGCCGGTTGGCTACACCTTC
TRBV4-1	TRBD2	few	TRBJ2-2	CASSQDQGLAGTGELFF	TGCGCCAGCAGCCAAGATCAGGGACTAGCGGGAACCGGGGAGCTGTTTTTT
TRBV5-6	TRBD1	-	TRBJ2-5	CASSSLGQFFWETQYF	TGTGCCAGCAGCTCTTTGGGACAGTTCTTTTGGGAGACCCAGTACTTC
TRBV6-2/TRBV6-3	-	few	TRBJ2-5	CASSHGLTSRETQYF	TGTGCCAGCAGCCACGGACTGACTAGTAGGGAGACCCAGTACTTC
TRBV20-1	TRBD2	-	TRBJ2-5	CSARGGEGGSETQYF	TGCAGTGCTAGAGGGGGGGAGGGAGGAAGCGAGACCCAGTACTTC
TRBV24-1	TRBD2	many	TRBJ2-3	CATSDPRGEGDTQYF	TGTGCCACCAGTGACCCACGGGGGGAAGGGGATACGCAGTATTTT
TRBV12-3/TRBV12-4	-	-	TRBJ1-6	CASSPSYRVSNSPLHF	TGTGCCAGCAGTCCAAGCTACAGGGTTTCTAATTCACCCCTCCACTTT
TRBV2	-	-	TRBJ2-1	CASSVGGRLYNEQFF	TGTGCCAGCAGTGTGGGGGGGCGGTTGTACAATGAGCAGTTCTTC
TRBV4-3	-	few	TRBJ1-1	CASSQVTTGTEAFF	TGCGCCAGCAGCCAAGTTACTACGGGCACTGAAGCTTTCTTT
TRBV28	-	-	TRBJ1-5	CASSPGIDQPQHF	TGTGCCAGCAGTCCAGGTATCGACCAGCCCCAGCATTTT
TRBV14	-	many	TRBJ2-1	CASSPRGSSYNEQFF	TGTGCCAGCAGCCCCCGCGGTTCCAGTTACAATGAGCAGTTCTTC
TRBV4-3	-	-	TRBJ2-2	CASSLTAGTGELFF	TGCGCCAGCAGCCTTACCGCTGGCACCGGGGAGCTGTTTTTT
TRBV6-2/TRBV6-3	-	-	TRBJ1-5	CASRNTEEGNQPQHF	TGTGCCAGCAGGAACACTGAAGAGGGCAATCAGCCCCAGCATTTT
TRBV5-1	-	-	TRBJ2-5	CASSPHLTEETQYF	TGCGCCAGCAGCCCCCACCTGACAGAAGAGACCCAGTACTTC
TRBV5-1	-	many	TRBJ2-3	CASSRLAGTSTDTQYF	TGCGCCAGCAGCCGGCTGGCAGGAACTAGCACAGATACGCAGTATTTT
TRBV20-1	TRBD2	few	TRBJ2-1	CSARGGTSGGRGLNEQFF	TGCAGTGCTAGAGGCGGGACTAGCGGGGGGCGGGGACTGAATGAGCAGTTCTTC
TRBV6-5	-	-	TRBJ1-1	CASSYSKLVGDTEAFF	TGTGCCAGCAGTTACAGTAAGTTGGTAGGAGACACTGAAGCTTTCTTT
TRBV20-1	-	many	TRBJ2-1	CSARDQGPVGDEQFF	TGCAGTGCTAGAGACCAGGGGCCCGTAGGGGATGAGCAGTTCTTC
TRBV7-2	TRBD2	many	TRBJ2-5	CASSRTSGSVVRETQYF	TGTGCCAGCAGCCGGACTAGCGGGAGTGTCGTCCGTGAGACCCAGTACTTC
TRBV20-1	-	many	TRBJ1-6	CSARAEDSYNSPLHF	TGCAGTGCTAGGGCCGAAGATTCCTATAATTCACCCCTCCACTTT
TRBV3-1	-	-	TRBJ1-3	CASSHRWGSSGNTIYF	TGTGCCAGCAGCCATCGGTGGGGCTCCTCTGGAAACACCATATATTTT
TRBV7-9	TRBD1	few	TRBJ2-3	CASSPGQPSTDTQYF	TGTGCCAGCAGCCCGGGACAGCCTAGCACAGATACGCAGTATTTT
TRBV4-1	-	few	TRBJ1-1	CASSPRDTLMNTEAFF	TGCGCCAGCAGCCCCCGGGACACACTAATGAACACTGAAGCTTTCTTT
TRBV12-3/TRBV12-4	-	few	TRBJ2-3	CASSSGQVIDTQYF	TGTGCCAGCAGTTCGGGGCAGGTGATAGATACGCAGTATTTT
TRBV27	TRBD1	few	TRBJ2-5	CASRPTRGRLETQYF	TGTGCCAGCAGACCGACGAGGGGGCGCCTTGAGACCCAGTACTTC
TRBV27	-	-	TRBJ2-3	CASSLTPAGKDTQYF	TGTGCCAGCAGCCTTACCCCGGCAGGGAAAGATACGCAGTATTTT
TRBV13	-	-	TRBJ2-1	CASRPVPGIEQFF	TGTGCCAGCAGACCGGTCCCGGGGATTGAGCAGTTCTTC